This is a list of T cell receptor beta chains from one sample in a study of cytomegalovirus exposure and HLA in healthy donors. Sequenced by immunoSEQ multiplex PCR; TCRdb stores in-frame clones only, minus some. Of roughly 130,000 clones in the sample, 65% to 80% were seen once. The sequenced material came from PBMCs. The receptors shown here come from a human donor in good health. Both conserved end residues are part of each CDR3. Fields, in order: clone size, V gene, D gene, J gene, CDR3 DNA, CDR3 protein. D genes are given only for firm matches. The size entry is marked missing in some rows and otherwise reads once, few, many or a size class.

few	TRBV6-5	NA	TRBJ2-7	TGTGCCAGCAGTTACTCGAGTCCGACGGGGGAGCAGTACTTC	CASSYSSPTGEQYF
once	TRBV7-8	NA	TRBJ2-7	TGTGCCAGCAGCTTAGCAAATCCCTCCGGACACACCTCAAGGGAGCAGTACTTC	CASSLANPSGHTSREQYF
once	TRBV11-3	TRBD2	TRBJ2-1	TGTGCCAGCAGCCTTCACGGGGGGAATTACAATGAGCAGTTCTTC	CASSLHGGNYNEQFF
once	TRBV5-1	TRBD1	TRBJ1-5	TGCGCCAGCAGCCTCGGGACAGCTGATCAGCCCCAGCATTTT	CASSLGTADQPQHF
NA	TRBV27	NA	TRBJ1-1	TGTGCCAGCAGTTTACTGTCTTTTGCGGATGTTGAGGCTGAAGCTTTCTTT	CASSLLSFADVEAEAFF
few	TRBV6-5	TRBD1	TRBJ2-1	TGTGCCACCCAAACCGGACAGGGTCGGTACAATGAGCAGTTCTTC	CATQTGQGRYNEQFF
NA	TRBV4-1	NA	TRBJ1-2	TGCGCCAGCAGCCAAAATATCGGGGGATCCTATGGCTACACCTTC	CASSQNIGGSYGYTF
NA	TRBV27	NA	TRBJ1-5	TGTGCCAGCAGTTTAAATTTAGCGAATCAGCCCCAGCATTTT	CASSLNLANQPQHF
NA	TRBV5-1	NA	TRBJ2-1	TGCGCCAGCCTTACAGGGAATGAGCAGTTCTTC	CASLTGNEQFF
once	TRBV7-9	NA	TRBJ1-2	TGTGCCAGCAGCTTATTCGACTCTAACTATGGCTACACCTTC	CASSLFDSNYGYTF
NA	TRBV4-2	NA	TRBJ1-6	TGTGCCAGCAGCCAAGGGGCACCAAATAATTCACCCCTCCACTTT	CASSQGAPNNSPLHF
few	TRBV10-2	NA	TRBJ1-4	TGCGCCAGCTCGGTAGGACAGCTTGGCGAAAAACTGTTTTTT	CASSVGQLGEKLFF
NA	TRBV6-5	NA	TRBJ2-5	TGTGCCAGCAGTTACTCAGGCGGGCCCCAAGAGACCCAGTACTTC	CASSYSGGPQETQYF
NA	TRBV4-2	TRBD2	TRBJ2-1	TGTGCCAGCAGCCAAGATCCCTTCGGACTAGATAGACCCAATGAGCAGTTCTTC	CASSQDPFGLDRPNEQFF
NA	TRBV7-9	NA	TRBJ2-3	TGTGCCAGCAGCTCCCTCGGAGATACGCAGTATTTT	CASSSLGDTQYF
NA	TRBV6-5	TRBD2	TRBJ2-7	TGTGCCAGCGGGCTAGCGGGGGGGTTTTACGAGCAGTACTTC	CASGLAGGFYEQYF
NA	TRBV10-3	NA	TRBJ1-5	TGTGCCATCAGTGACGGAGCCAATCAGCCCCAGCATTTT	CAISDGANQPQHF
NA	TRBV19	NA	TRBJ2-7	TGTGCCAGTAGTATGGCCACCTCCTACGAGCAGTACTTC	CASSMATSYEQYF
NA	TRBV27	TRBD2	TRBJ2-3	TGTGCCAGCAGTGCGACTAGCGGGGGGGCTGTTTGGACAGATACGCAGTATTTT	CASSATSGGAVWTDTQYF
few	TRBV2	NA	TRBJ1-5	TGTGCCAGCAGTGGTAATCAGGGGACCCATCAGCCCCAGCATTTT	CASSGNQGTHQPQHF
few	TRBV7-9	NA	TRBJ2-7	TGTGCCAGCAGCTTAGGGACTGGACCCTACGAGCAGTACTTC	CASSLGTGPYEQYF
NA	TRBV7-2	NA	TRBJ2-3	TGTGCCAGCAGCTTTAATCCAGGGGCCGCGATCACAGATACGCAGTATTTT	CASSFNPGAAITDTQYF
NA	TRBV2	NA	TRBJ2-7	TGTGCCAGCACCCCTGGAAGGGGACTGTCCTACGAGCAGTACTTC	CASTPGRGLSYEQYF
NA	TRBV28	NA	TRBJ1-2	TGTGCCAGCACCTCACCGCGCGGCGATCCCTCAGCTAACTATGGCTACACCTTC	CASTSPRGDPSANYGYTF
NA	TRBV10-2	TRBD1	TRBJ2-1	TGCGCCAGCACCGGGACAGCAAACAATGAGCAGTTCTTC	CASTGTANNEQFF
NA	TRBV19	TRBD2	TRBJ2-3	TGTGCCAGTAGTAGAGACGCTAGCGGGGGTGACACAGATACGCAGTATTTT	CASSRDASGGDTDTQYF
many	TRBV7-3	TRBD1	TRBJ2-7	TGTGCCAGCAGCCCCGGGACAGGGGTTTACGAGCAGTACTTC	CASSPGTGVYEQYF
NA	TRBV4-1	TRBD1	TRBJ1-1	TGTGCCAGCAGCCAAACAGGGGCGAACACTGAAGCTTTCTTT	CASSQTGANTEAFF
few	TRBV5-1	TRBD1	TRBJ1-1	TGTGCCAGCAGCTGGGGACAGCCCAACACTGAAGCTTTCTTT	CASSWGQPNTEAFF
NA	TRBV9	TRBD2	TRBJ2-1	TGTGCCAGCACTCCTAGCGGGACCTACAATGAGCAGTTCTTC	CASTPSGTYNEQFF
NA	TRBV7-8	TRBD1	TRBJ1-6	TGTGCCAGCAGCTTGACGGGACAGCCACCCCTCCACTTT	CASSLTGQPPLHF
few	TRBV9	TRBD2	TRBJ2-7	TGTGCCAGCAGCGTAGCGAGTAGCGGGTACGAGCAGTACTTC	CASSVASSGYEQYF
NA	TRBV15	NA	TRBJ2-3	TGTGCCACCAGCAGGGGCAGGGCCAAAGATACGCAGTATTTT	CATSRGRAKDTQYF
NA	TRBV5-1	TRBD1	TRBJ1-3	TGCGCCAGCAGCTTTACAGGGGGCCAATACTCTGGAAACACCATATATTTT	CASSFTGGQYSGNTIYF
NA	TRBV7-2	TRBD1	TRBJ1-2	TGTGCCAGCAGCTTACTCAGGAGGCAGGGGGTAGGTGGCTACACCTTC	CASSLLRRQGVGGYTF
few	TRBV10-1	NA	TRBJ2-1	TGCGCCAGCAGTCGCGCGGAATACAATGAGCAGTTCTTC	CASSRAEYNEQFF
NA	TRBV4-1	NA	TRBJ1-2	TGCGCCAGCAGCCAAGGAGAAGGAGTCTATGGCTACACCTTC	CASSQGEGVYGYTF
NA	TRBV9	TRBD2	TRBJ2-2	TGTGCCAGCAGCGTAGGGTCCCGAAAAACCCCTAGCGGGGTGAACACCGGGGAGCTGTTTTTT	CASSVGSRKTPSGVNTGELFF
NA	TRBV5-6	NA	TRBJ2-7	TGTGCCAGCAGCTTCTCCAGGGCGGGGAGAAACGAGCAGTACTTC	CASSFSRAGRNEQYF
NA	TRBV28	TRBD1	TRBJ1-3	TGTGCCAGCAGACAGGGGGCTGGAAACACCATATATTTT	CASRQGAGNTIYF
NA	TRBV19	NA	TRBJ2-3	TGTGCCAGTAGTATAGTTCGCCAGGTTGATTTTGGCACAGATACGCAGTATTTT	CASSIVRQVDFGTDTQYF
NA	TRBV7-9	TRBD1	TRBJ1-3	TGTGCCAGCAGCTTAGTGTTAGGGACAGGGCCCTCTGGAAACACCATATATTTT	CASSLVLGTGPSGNTIYF